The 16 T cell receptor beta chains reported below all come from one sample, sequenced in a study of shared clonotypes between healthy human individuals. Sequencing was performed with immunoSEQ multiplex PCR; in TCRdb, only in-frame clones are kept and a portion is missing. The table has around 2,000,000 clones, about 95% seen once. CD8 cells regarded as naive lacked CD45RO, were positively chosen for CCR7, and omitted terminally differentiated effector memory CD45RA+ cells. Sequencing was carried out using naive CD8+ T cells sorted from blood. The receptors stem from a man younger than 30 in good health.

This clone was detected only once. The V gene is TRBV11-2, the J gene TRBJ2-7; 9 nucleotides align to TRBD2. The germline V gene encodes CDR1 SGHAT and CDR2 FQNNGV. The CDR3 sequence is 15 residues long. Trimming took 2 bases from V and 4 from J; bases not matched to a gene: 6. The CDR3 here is CASSLTPSGEYEQYF. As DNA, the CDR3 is TGTGCCAGCAGCTTAACTCCTAGCGGGGAATACGAGCAGTACTTC.

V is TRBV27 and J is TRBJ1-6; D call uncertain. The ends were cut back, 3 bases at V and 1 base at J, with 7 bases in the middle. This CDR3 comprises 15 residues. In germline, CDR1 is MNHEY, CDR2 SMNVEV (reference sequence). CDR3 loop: CASSLIGSYNSPLHF. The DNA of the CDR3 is TGTGCCAGCAGTTTGATTGGGTCCTATAATTCACCCCTCCACTTT.

CDR3 nucleotides: TGTGCCAGTTTTTCGACAGGTCGAGGCTACACCTTC. As protein: CASFSTGRGYTF. V gene TRBV9 combines with J gene TRBJ1-2; possible D gene TRBD1, 6 bases. Trimming removed 8 bases from V and 8 bases from J, with 16 bases in between. The CDR3 has 12 residues. Germline V gives CDR1 SGDLS, CDR2 YYNGEE.

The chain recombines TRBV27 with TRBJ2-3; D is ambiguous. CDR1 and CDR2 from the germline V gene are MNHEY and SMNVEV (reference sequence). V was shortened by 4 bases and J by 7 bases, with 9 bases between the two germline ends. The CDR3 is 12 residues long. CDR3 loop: CASSSLPNTQYF. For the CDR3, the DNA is TGTGCCAGCAGTTCCCTGCCGAATACGCAGTATTTT.

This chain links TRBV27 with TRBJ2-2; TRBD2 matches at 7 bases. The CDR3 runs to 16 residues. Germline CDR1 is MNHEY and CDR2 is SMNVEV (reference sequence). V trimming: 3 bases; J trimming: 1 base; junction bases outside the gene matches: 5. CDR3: CASSLAGVMNTGELFF. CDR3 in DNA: TGTGCCAGCAGTTTGGCGGGGGTGATGAACACCGGGGAGCTGTTTTTT.

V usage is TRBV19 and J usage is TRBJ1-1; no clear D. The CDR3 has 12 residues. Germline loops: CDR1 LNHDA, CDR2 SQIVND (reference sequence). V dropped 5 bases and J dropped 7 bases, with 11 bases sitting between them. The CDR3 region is CASSDRKFEAFF. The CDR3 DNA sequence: TGTGCCAGTAGTGACCGGAAGTTTGAAGCTTTCTTT.

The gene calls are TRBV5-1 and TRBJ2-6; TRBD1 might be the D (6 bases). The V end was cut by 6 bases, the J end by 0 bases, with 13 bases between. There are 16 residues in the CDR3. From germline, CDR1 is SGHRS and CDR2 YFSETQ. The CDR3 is CASTGQGSSGANVLTF. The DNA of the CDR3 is TGCGCCAGCACCGGCCAGGGGAGCTCTGGGGCCAACGTCCTGACTTTC.

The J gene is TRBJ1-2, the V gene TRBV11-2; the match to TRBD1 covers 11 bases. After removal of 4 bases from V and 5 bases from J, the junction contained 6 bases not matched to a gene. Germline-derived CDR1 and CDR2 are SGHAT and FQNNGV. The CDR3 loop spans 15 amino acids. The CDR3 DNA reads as TGTGCCAGCAGCTCACCCGGACAGGGGGCGTATGGCTACACCTTC. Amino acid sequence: CASSSPGQGAYGYTF.

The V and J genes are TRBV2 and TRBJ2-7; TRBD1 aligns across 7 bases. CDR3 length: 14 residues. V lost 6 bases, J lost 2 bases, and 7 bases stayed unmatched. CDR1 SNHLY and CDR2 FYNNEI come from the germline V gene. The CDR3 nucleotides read TGTGCCAGCAGCCTAGACAGGGACACCTACGAGCAGTACTTC. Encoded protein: CASSLDRDTYEQYF.

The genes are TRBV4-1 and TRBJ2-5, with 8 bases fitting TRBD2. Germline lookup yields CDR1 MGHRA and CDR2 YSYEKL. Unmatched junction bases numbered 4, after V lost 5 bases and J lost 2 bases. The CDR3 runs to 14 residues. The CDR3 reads CASSAGTSQETQYF. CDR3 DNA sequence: TGCGCCAGCAGCGCCGGGACTAGTCAAGAGACCCAGTACTTC.

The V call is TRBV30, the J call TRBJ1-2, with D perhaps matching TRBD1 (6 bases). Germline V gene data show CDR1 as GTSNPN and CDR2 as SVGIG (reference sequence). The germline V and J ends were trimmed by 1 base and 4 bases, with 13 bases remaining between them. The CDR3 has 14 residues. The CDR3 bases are TGTGCCTGGAGTGCGATCACAGGGAGCTATGGCTACACCTTC. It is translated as CAWSAITGSYGYTF.

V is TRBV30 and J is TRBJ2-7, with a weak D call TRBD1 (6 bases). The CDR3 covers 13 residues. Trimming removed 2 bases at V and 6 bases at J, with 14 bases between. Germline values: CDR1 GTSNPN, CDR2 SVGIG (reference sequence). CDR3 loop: CAWSWDTKGEQYF. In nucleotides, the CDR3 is TGTGCCTGGAGTTGGGACACTAAGGGCGAGCAGTACTTC.

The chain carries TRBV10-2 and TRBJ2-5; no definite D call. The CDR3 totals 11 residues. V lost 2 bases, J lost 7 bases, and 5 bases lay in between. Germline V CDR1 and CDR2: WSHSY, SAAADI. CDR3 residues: CASSEGLTQYF. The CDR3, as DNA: TGCGCCAGCAGTGAGGGTTTGACCCAGTACTTC.

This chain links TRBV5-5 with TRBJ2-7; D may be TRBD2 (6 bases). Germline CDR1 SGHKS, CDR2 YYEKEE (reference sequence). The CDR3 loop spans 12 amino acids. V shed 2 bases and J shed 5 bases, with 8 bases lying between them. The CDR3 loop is CASSFRLDEQYF. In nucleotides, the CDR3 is TGTGCCAGCAGCTTTCGACTAGACGAGCAGTACTTC.

CDR3 sequence reads: CASSIDPFSTYEQYF. CDR3 nucleotide sequence: TGTGCCAGTAGTATAGATCCGTTTTCAACCTACGAGCAGTACTTC. This chain links TRBV19 with TRBJ2-7; no firm D call. Trimming pared 0 bases from V and 2 bases from J, leaving 11 bases between. Germline V gene sequence: CDR1 LNHDA, CDR2 SQIVND (reference sequence). The CDR3 covers 15 residues.

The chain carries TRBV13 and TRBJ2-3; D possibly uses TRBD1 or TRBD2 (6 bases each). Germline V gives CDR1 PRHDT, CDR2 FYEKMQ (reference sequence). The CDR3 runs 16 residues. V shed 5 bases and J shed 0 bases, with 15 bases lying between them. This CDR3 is CASSLKGGSSTDTQYF. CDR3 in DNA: TGTGCCAGCAGCCTTAAAGGGGGGTCTAGCACAGATACGCAGTATTTT.